This T cell receptor beta chain was profiled in a study of cytomegalovirus exposure and HLA in healthy donors. Study-wide context: In a later analysis, the roughly 120 validation repertoires were reported to have used the same platform as the roughly 600 first-cohort repertoires.

Notes on the study in general: The authors listed around 150 TCR beta chains as cytomegalovirus-associated.

The validation cohort, a group of over a hundred subjects, included the donors and was separate from the approximately 660-subject first cohort. This CDR3 comprises 13 residues. Per germline, CDR1 LNHNV and CDR2 YYDKDF (reference sequence). V was pared by 2 bases and J by 4 bases, with 7 bases between. This table comes from immunoSEQ multiplex PCR, and its TCRdb copy is limited to in-frame clones, with some not included. Of 100,000 to 150,000 clones in the sample, roughly 90% were seen once. Concerning this clone: Its specificity is unknown.

The chain combines TRBV15 with TRBJ2-3; D unclear. The sample comprised PBMCs. The source is a woman between 18 and 29 years old in good health and CMV-seronegative. In DNA form, the CDR3 reads TGTGCCACCAGCAGACTAGAGTCAGATACGCAGTATTTT. Translating gives CATSRLESDTQYF.